The clone carrying this T cell receptor beta chain was counted between two and nine times. Its cognate antigen is unknown. These data belong to a study of CD8+ T cells in alopecia areata. RNA extraction was followed by reverse transcription into cDNA, which acted as the sequencing template. The method was immunoSEQ multiplex PCR; TCRdb's version includes in-frame clones alone and lacks a portion of them. The sample carries a few hundred thousand clones, around 65% recorded once. Study results and caveats: Scalp clonality and expanded CD8+ clones among the top 100 fell significantly with tofacitinib.

Treatment: oral pan-JAK inhibitor, 5-10 mg twice daily. V was shortened by 1 base and J by 0 bases, with 9 bases between the two germline ends. Germline CDR1 and CDR2: SGHNT and YENEEA. The CDR3 loop spans 16 amino acids. The chain joins TRBV11-3 to TRBJ2-2; the D is unclear. Sequencing used CD4+ T cells sorted from blood, obtained around week 42, from a patient treated with tofacitinib. This sequence was found in a human donor with alopecia areata. In nucleotides, the CDR3 is TGTGCCAGCAGCTTAGTATCGGATACGAACACCGGGGAGCTGTTTTTT. It codes for CASSLVSDTNTGELFF.